The TCR beta chain under discussion was sequenced for a study of cytomegalovirus exposure and HLA in healthy donors. Amplification used 60 Vbeta primers and 13 Jbeta primers. Libraries were prepared by immunoSEQ multiplex PCR; TCRdb keeps only in-frame clonotypes and omits some of them. The data hold 150,000 to 200,000 clones, with 60% to 85% observed a single time. Study-wide findings and caveats: When analyzed later, a missense DCLRE1C variant was found to be linked to TCR beta V- and J-gene trimming.

About this clone itself: Antigen unknown.

CDR1 and CDR2 from the germline V gene are SGHRS and YFSETQ. This CDR3 comprises 16 residues. Germline trimming cut 6 bases from V and 4 bases from J; bases unmatched to any gene: 11. The sequenced sample consisted of PBMCs. This clonotype was obtained from a woman aged 35 to 49 in good health and CMV-seronegative. V is TRBV5-1 and J is TRBJ1-3, with 9 bases fitting TRBD1. The CDR3 loop reads CASTETGTGTGNTIYF. CDR3 sequence (DNA): TGCGCCAGCACCGAGACCGGGACAGGGACCGGAAACACCATATATTTT.